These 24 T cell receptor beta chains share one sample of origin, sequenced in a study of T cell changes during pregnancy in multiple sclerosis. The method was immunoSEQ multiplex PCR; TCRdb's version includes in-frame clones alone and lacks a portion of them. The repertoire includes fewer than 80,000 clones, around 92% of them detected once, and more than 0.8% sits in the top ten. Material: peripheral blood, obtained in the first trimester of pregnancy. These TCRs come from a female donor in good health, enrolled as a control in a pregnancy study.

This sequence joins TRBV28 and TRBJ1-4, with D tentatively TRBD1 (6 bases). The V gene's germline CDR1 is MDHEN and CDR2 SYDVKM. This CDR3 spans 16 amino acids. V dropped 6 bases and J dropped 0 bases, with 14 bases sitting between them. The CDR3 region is CASSRGQLTTNEKLFF. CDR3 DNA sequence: TGTGCCAGCAGCAGAGGACAGCTTACAACTAATGAAAAACTGTTTTTT.

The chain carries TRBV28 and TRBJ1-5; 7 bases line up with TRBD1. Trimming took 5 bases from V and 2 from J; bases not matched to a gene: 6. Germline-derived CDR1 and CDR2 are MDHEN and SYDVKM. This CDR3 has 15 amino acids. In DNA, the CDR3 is TGTGCCAGCAGTATAACCGGGACAGGCAATCAGCCCCAGCATTTT. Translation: CASSITGTGNQPQHF.

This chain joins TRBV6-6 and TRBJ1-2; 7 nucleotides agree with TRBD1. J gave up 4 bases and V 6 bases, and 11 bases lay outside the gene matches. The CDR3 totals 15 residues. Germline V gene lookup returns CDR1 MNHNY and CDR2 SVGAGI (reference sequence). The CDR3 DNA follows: TGTGCCAGCAGGCTCGCCGTAGGACAGGCCTATGGCTACACCTTC. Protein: CASRLAVGQAYGYTF.

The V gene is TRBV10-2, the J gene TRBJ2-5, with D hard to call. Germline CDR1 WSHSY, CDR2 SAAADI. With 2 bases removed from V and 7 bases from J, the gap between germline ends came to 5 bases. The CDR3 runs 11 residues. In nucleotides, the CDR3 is TGCGCCAGCAGTGAGACGGGGACCCAGTACTTC. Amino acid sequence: CASSETGTQYF.

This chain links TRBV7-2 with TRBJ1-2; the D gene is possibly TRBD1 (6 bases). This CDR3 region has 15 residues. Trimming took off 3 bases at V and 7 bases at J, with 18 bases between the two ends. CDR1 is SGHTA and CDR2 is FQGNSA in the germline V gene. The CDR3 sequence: CASSLAGRGASGYTF. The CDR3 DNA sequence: TGTGCCAGCAGCTTGGCCGGGCGGGGGGCGAGTGGCTACACCTTC.

The CDR3 protein is CASSEVQGGRGYNSPLHF. CDR3 coding DNA: TGTGCCAGCAGTGAAGTCCAGGGGGGAAGGGGATATAATTCACCCCTCCACTTT. The chain is built from TRBV6-1 and TRBJ1-6; 7 bases match TRBD1. CDR3 length equals 18 residues. V lost 1 base and J lost 4; bases outside the gene matches: 10. Germline lookup yields CDR1 MNHNS and CDR2 SASEGT.

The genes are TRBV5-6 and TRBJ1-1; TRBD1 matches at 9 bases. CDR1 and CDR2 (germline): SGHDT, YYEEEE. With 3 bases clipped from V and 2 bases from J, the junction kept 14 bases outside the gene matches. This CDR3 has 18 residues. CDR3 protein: CASSSSTGTGRVNTEAFF. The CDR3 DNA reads TGTGCCAGCAGCTCTTCAACCGGGACAGGGAGGGTCAACACTGAAGCTTTCTTT.

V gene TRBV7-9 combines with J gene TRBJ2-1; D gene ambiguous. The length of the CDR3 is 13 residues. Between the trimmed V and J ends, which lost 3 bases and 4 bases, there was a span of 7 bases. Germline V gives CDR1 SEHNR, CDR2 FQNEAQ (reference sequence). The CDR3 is CASSFPRYNEQFF. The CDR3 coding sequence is TGTGCCAGCAGCTTTCCTAGGTACAATGAGCAGTTCTTC.

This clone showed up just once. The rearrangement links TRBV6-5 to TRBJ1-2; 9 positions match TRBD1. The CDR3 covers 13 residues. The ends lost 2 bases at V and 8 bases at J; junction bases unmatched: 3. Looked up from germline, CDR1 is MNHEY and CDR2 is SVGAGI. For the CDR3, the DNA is TGTGCCAGCAGTTACAGGACAGGGGAAGGCTACACCTTC. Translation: CASSYRTGEGYTF.

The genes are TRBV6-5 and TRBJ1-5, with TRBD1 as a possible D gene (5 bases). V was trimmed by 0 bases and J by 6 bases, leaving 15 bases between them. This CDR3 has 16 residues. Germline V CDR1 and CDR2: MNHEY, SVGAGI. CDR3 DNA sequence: TGTGCCAGCAGTTACTCGGCCCTCGGGGGAGGTCAGCCCCAGCATTTT. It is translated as CASSYSALGGGQPQHF.

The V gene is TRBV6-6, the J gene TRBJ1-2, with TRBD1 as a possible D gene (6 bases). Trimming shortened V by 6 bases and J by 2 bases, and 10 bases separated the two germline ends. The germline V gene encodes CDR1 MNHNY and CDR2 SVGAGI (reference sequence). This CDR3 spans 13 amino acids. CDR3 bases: TGTGCCAGCAGCCTACAGGGAAACTATGGCTACACCTTC. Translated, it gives CASSLQGNYGYTF.

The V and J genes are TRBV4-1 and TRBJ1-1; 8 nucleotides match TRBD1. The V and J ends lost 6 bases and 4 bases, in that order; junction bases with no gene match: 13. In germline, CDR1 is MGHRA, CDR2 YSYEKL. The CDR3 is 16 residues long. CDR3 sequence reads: CASRPGQGAMGTEAFF. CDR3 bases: TGCGCCAGCAGACCAGGACAGGGTGCGATGGGCACTGAAGCTTTCTTT.

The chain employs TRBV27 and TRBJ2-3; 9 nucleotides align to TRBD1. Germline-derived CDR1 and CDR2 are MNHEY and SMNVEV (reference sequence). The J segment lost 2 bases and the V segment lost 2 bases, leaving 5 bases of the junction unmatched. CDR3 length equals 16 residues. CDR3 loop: CASSLDRGYNTDTQYF. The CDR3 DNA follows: TGTGCCAGCAGTTTAGACAGGGGGTATAACACAGATACGCAGTATTTT.

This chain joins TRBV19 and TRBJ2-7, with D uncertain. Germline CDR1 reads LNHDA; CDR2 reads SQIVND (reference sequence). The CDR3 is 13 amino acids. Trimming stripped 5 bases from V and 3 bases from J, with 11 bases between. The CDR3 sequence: CASSVSGFYEQYF. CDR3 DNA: TGTGCCAGTAGTGTCTCAGGCTTCTACGAGCAGTACTTC.

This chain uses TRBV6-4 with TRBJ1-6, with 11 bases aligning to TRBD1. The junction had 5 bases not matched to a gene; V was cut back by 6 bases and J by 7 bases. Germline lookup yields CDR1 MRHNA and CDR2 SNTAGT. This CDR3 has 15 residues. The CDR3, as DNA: TGTGCCAGCAGCCAGGGACAGGGGGGAAATTCACCCCTCCACTTT. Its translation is CASSQGQGGNSPLHF.

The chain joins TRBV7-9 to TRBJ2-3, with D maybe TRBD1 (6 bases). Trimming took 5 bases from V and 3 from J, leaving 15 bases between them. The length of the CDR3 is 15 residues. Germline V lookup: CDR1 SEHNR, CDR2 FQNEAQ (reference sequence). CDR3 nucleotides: TGTGCCAGCAGCGATAGAGGGGGATGGACAGATACGCAGTATTTT. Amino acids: CASSDRGGWTDTQYF.

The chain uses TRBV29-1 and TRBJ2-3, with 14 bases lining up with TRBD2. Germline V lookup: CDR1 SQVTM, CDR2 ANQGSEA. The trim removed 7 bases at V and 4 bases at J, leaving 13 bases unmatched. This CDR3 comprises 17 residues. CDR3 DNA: TGCAGCGCACCTACCGGGACTAGCGGGAGTCGGGCAGATACGCAGTATTTT. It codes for CSAPTGTSGSRADTQYF.

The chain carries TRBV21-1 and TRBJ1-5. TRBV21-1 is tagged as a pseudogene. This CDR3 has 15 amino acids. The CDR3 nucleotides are TGTGCCAGCAGTCAGGGGAGGGAAGGCAATCAGCCCCAGCATTTT. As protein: CASSQGREGNQPQHF.

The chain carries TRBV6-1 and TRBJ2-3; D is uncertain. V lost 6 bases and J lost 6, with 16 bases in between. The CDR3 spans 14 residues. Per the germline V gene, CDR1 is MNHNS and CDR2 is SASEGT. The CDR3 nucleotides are TGTGCCAGCAGCCTAGGAGCCGGTAGGGATACGCAGTATTTT. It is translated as CASSLGAGRDTQYF.

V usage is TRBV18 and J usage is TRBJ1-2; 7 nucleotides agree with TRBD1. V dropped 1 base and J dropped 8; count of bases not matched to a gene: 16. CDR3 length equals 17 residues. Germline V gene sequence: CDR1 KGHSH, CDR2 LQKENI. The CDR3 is CASSPLPRQGVRGGYTF. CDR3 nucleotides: TGTGCCAGCTCACCACTCCCGAGACAGGGAGTAAGAGGCGGCTACACCTTC.

CDR3 residues: CASSVVYTSGSRKTQYF. Here the CDR3 DNA reads TGTGCCAGCAGCGTAGTTTACACTAGCGGGTCTCGGAAGACCCAGTACTTC. The genes are TRBV11-2 and TRBJ2-5, with TRBD2 matching 9 bases. This CDR3 region has 17 residues. The germline V gene has CDR1 SGHAT and CDR2 FQNNGV. The J segment lost 6 bases and the V segment lost 5 bases, leaving 16 bases of the junction unmatched.

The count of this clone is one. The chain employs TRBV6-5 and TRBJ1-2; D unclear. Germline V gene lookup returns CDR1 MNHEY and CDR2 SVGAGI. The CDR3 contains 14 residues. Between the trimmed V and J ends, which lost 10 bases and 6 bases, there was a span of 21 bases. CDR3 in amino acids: CATRRGGEGDGYTF. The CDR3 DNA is TGTGCCACACGTAGAGGCGGTGAAGGCGATGGCTACACCTTC.

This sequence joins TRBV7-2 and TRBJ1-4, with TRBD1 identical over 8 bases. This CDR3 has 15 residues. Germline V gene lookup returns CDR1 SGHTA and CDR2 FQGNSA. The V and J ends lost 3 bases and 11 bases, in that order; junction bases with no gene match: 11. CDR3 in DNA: TGTGCCAGCAGCTTCTCCCCCCAGGGGGCGGAGAAACTGTTTTTT. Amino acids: CASSFSPQGAEKLFF.

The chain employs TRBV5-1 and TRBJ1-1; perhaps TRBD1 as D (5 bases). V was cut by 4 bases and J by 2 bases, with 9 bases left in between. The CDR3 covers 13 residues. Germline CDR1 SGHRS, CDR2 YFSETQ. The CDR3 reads CASSGDSNTEAFF. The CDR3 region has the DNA TGCGCCAGCAGCGGAGACAGCAACACTGAAGCTTTCTTT. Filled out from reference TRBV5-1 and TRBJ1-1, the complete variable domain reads KAGVTQTPRYLIKTRGQQVTLSCSPISGHRSVSWYQQTPGQGLQFLFEYFSETQRNKGNFPGRFSGRQFSNSRSEMNVSTLELGDSALYLCASSGDSNTEAFFGQGTRLTVV.